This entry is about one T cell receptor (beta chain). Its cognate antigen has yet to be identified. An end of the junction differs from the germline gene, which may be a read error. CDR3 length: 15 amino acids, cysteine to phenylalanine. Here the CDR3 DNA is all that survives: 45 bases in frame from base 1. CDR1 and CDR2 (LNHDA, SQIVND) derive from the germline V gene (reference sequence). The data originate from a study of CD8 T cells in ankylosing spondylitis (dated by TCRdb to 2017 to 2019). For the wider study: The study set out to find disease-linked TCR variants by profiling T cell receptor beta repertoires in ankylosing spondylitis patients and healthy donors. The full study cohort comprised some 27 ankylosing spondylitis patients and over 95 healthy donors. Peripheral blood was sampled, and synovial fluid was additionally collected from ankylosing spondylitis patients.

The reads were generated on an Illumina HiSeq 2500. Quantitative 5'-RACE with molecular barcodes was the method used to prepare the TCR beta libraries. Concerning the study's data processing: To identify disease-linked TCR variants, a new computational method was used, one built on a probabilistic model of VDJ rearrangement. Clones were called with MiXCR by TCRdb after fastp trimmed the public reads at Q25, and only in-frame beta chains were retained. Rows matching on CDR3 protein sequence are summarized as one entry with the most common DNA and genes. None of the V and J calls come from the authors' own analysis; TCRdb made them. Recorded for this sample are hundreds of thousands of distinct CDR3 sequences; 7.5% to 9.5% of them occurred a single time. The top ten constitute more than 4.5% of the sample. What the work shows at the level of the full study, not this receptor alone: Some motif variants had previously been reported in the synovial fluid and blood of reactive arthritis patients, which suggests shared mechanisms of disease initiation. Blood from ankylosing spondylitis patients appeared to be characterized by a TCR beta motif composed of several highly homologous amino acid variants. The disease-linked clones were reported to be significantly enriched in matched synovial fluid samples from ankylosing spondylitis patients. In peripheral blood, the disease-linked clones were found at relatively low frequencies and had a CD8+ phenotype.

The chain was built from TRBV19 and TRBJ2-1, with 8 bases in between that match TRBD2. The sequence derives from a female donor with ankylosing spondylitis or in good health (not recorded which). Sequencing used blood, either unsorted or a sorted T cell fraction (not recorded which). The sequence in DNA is TGTGTCAGTAGCCGCCGGACTAGCACCTACAATGAGCAGTTCTTC. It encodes CVSSRRTSTYNEQFF.